The entry below gives a single T cell receptor (beta chain) sequence along with its context. Its antigen is not known. Germline CDR1 MRHNA, CDR2 SNTAGT. The CDR3 covers 15 residues. V was pared by 2 bases and J by 1 base, with 0 bases of the junction left unmatched. Indicated time point: late sampling 161 to 241 days after vaccination in three convalescent patients. Treatment indicated: roughly 11-day PBMC culture with coronavirus spike peptide pools or control peptides (ViraFEST assay). ViraFEST sequenced TCRs after peptide-pool expansion of antigen-specific T cells. This entry belongs to a study of vaccination and CD4 T cells after COVID-19. In the study overall: Convalescents were six males and four females, two of them Hispanic. Ranging from 14 to 241, the interval between dose two and post-vaccine sampling had a median of 72 days. In culture, cells were exposed to overlapping spike peptides from SARS-CoV-2, HCoV-NL63, HCoV-OC43 and HCoV-229E.

The study sequenced cultured CD4+ T cell DNA using the Oncomine TCR Beta short-read assay. TCRdb reanalysed the PCR reads using MiXCR and keeps one entry per CDR3 protein. The sample records 20,000 to 25,000 distinct CDR3 sequences, 30% to 35% being singletons. The receptor was derived from a human donor who had recovered from COVID-19. This chain uses TRBV6-4 with TRBJ2-3; 10 bases match TRBD2. The specimen comprised CD4+ T cells from blood, cultured in vitro, sampled about 7 months after SARS-CoV-2 vaccination. The CDR3: CASSDGTSGTDTQYF. The CDR3 bases are TGTGCCAGCAGTGACGGGACTAGCGGCACAGATACGCAGTATTTT.